Below are 30 T cell receptor beta chains sequenced from a single sample in a study of CD8+CD57+ T cells in acquired aplastic anemia. The template used for profiling TCR beta VDJ and CDR3 was genomic DNA. Via MiXCR, TCRdb re-called the reads, giving one row per CDR3 protein. The data show 400,000 to 450,000 distinct CDR3 sequences, around 68% seen once. The sample comprised sorted CD4+, CD8+, or CD8+CD57+ T cells (not recorded which) from PBMCs. The source of these receptors is a human donor in good health, serving as a control.

There are a few counts of this clonotype. The genes are TRBV2 and TRBJ2-7; D perhaps matches TRBD2 (6 bases). This CDR3 comprises 14 residues. Trimming took off 2 bases at V and 4 bases at J, with 12 bases between the two ends. Per germline, CDR1 SNHLY and CDR2 FYNNEI. CDR3 nucleotides: TGTGCCAGCAGTGAACGGGGGAGGCTTTACGAGCAGTACTTC. Its protein is CASSERGRLYEQYF.

This clonotype was seen many times. The rearrangement joins TRBV20-1 to TRBJ2-7, with D possibly TRBD2 on 6 matching bases. The germline V gene has CDR1 DFQATT and CDR2 SNEGSKA (reference sequence). V lost 6 bases and J 7 bases, leaving 22 bases between the germline ends. The CDR3 has 14 amino acids. The CDR3 DNA reads as TGCAGTGCGGGGGGACGTTCAAATTTTTGGGAGCAGTACTTC. This gives the protein CSAGGRSNFWEQYF.

In its sample, this clonotype was seen a few times. In DNA, the CDR3 is TGCAGCGTTGAGGAACCCAGGCGGGAGGTTTTCTTT. This translates into CSVEEPRREVFF. V is TRBV29-1 and J is TRBJ1-1; D ambiguous. This CDR3 has 12 residues. V lost 3 bases and J 13 bases, leaving 18 bases between the germline ends. CDR1 is SQVTM, CDR2 ANQGSEA, per germline.

A note on this clonotype: As the CDR3 is not closed by the conserved phenylalanine or tryptophan, this likely results from a read error. The DNA is omitted, as the CDR3 cannot be located on it reliably, and the CDR3 follows TCRdb's listing. The chain joins TRBV9 to TRBJ2-1. Germline-derived CDR1 and CDR2 are SGDLS and YYNGEE. The CDR3 region is 13 residues in length, termini included. The chain's CDR3 is CASSLGSGGTHEV.

This sequence joins TRBV12-3 or TRBV12-4 and TRBJ1-2; D is ambiguous. V shed 6 bases and J shed 5 bases, with 13 bases lying between them. This CDR3 contains 13 residues. The CDR3 loop reads CASRGAGKYGYTF. The CDR3 region has the DNA TGTGCCAGCAGGGGCGCGGGAAAATATGGCTACACCTTC.

On this clonotype: This CDR3 is missing its conserved last phenylalanine or tryptophan, likely due to a read error. No DNA is shown, since the ends of the CDR3 on it are uncertain; the CDR3 is the one TCRdb lists. The chain recombines TRBV7-3 with TRBJ2-3. 13 amino acids form the CDR3, both terminal residues included. The germline CDR1 and CDR2 sequences are SGHTA and FQGTGA. The CDR3: CASSAIDRATNEK.

This clonotype has a handful of counts. This may come from a read error, since a much larger clone is one base off. The chain links TRBV10-3 to TRBJ1-3; D remains ambiguous. V was trimmed by 3 bases and J by 0 bases, leaving 9 bases between them. This CDR3 is built from 15 residues. Per germline, CDR1 ENHRY and CDR2 SYGVKD. CDR3 coding DNA: TGTGCCATCAGTGAAATTGCCGTCTCTGGAAACACCATATATTTT. It encodes CAISEIAVSGNTIYF.

Comments on this clonotype: A much larger clone differs from this one at a single base, so this may be a read error. The rearrangement links TRBV7-2 to TRBJ2-1; possibly TRBD1 for D (5 bases). There are 15 residues in the CDR3. CDR1 and CDR2 (germline): SGHTA, FQGNSA. V was shortened by 5 bases and J by 10 bases, with 21 bases between the two germline ends. The CDR3 nucleotides read TGTGCCAGCAGCCAAGAGCCGGACATTGTAGCCGAGCAGTTCTTC. This encodes CASSQEPDIVAEQFF.

The chain links TRBV9 to TRBJ2-1, with a weak D call TRBD2 (6 bases). CDR3 length equals 16 residues. Germline V gene sequence: CDR1 SGDLS, CDR2 YYNGEE. The V end was cut by 2 bases, the J end by 3 bases, with 15 bases between. This CDR3 reads CASSVLARGHYNEQFF. CDR3 nucleotide sequence: TGTGCCAGCAGCGTTCTAGCGAGGGGTCACTACAATGAGCAGTTCTTC.

This clonotype occurred many times. V usage is TRBV30 and J usage is TRBJ1-2; 8 nucleotides align to TRBD1. Unmatched junction bases numbered 4, after V lost 7 bases and J lost 0 bases. CDR3 length equals 13 residues. Germline V gene sequence: CDR1 GTSNPN, CDR2 SVGIG (reference sequence). The chain's CDR3 is CASRTGTNYGYTF. CDR3 coding DNA: TGTGCCTCTAGGACAGGGACTAACTATGGCTACACCTTC.

V gene TRBV10-1 combines with J gene TRBJ1-2, with D possibly TRBD1 on 5 matching bases. V was shortened by 4 bases and J by 3 bases, with 9 bases between the two germline ends. Germline V CDR1 and CDR2: WNHNN, SYGVQD (reference sequence). This CDR3 spans 13 amino acids. In DNA form, the CDR3 reads TGCGCCAGCAGTGCAGGGCTGCACTATGGCTACACCTTC. This translates into CASSAGLHYGYTF.

Details on this clonotype: Sequence at one end of the junction differs from germline and may be a read error. The chain couples TRBV7-2 to TRBJ1-6, with 8 bases identical to TRBD1. In germline, CDR1 is SGHTA, CDR2 FQGNSA. The CDR3 spans 16 residues. Written as DNA, the CDR3 is TGTGCCACCCGGGAGGCTCGGACAGGGAGTAATTCGCCCCTCCACTTT. Translating gives CATREARTGSNSPLHF.

The table lists this clonotype with many counts. This chain links TRBV11-2 with TRBJ2-2; 9 bases are shared with TRBD1. CDR1 and CDR2 from the germline V gene are SGHAT and FQNNGV. This CDR3 has 15 residues. The J segment lost 4 bases and the V segment lost 4 bases, leaving 4 bases of the junction unmatched. The CDR3 region has the DNA TGTGCCAGCAGCTCCGGGACAGGGATCACCGGGGAGCTGTTTTTT. Translating it yields CASSSGTGITGELFF.

This sequence joins TRBV20-1 and TRBJ2-7; the D gene is possibly TRBD1 (6 bases). The germline V gene has CDR1 DFQATT and CDR2 SNEGSKA (reference sequence). V dropped 1 base and J dropped 5 bases, with 12 bases sitting between them. The CDR3 has 13 amino acids. The DNA for the CDR3 is TGCAGTGCTAGAGTGCAGGGGTTTCACGAGCAGTACTTC. Protein: CSARVQGFHEQYF.

To note about this clonotype: No conserved phenylalanine or tryptophan ends this CDR3, so it is likely a read error. The rearrangement links TRBV2 to TRBJ2-3, with a weak D call TRBD1 (5 bases). Germline values: CDR1 SNHLY, CDR2 FYNNEI. The CDR3 extends over 14 amino acids. Here the CDR3 reads CASNADTGKDTQYG. DNA for the CDR3: TGTGCCAGCAACGCGGACACTGGCAAAGATACACAGTATGGA.

J is TRBJ1-4 and V is TRBV7-9; a weak D match, TRBD1 (6 bases). The germline gives CDR1 SEHNR, CDR2 FQNEAQ (reference sequence). V lost 5 bases, J lost 7 bases, and 17 bases lay in between. This CDR3 comprises 15 residues. The CDR3 DNA reads as TGTGCCAGCAGCCTCTACAGGGAGAGCGGTGAAAAACTGTTTTTT. Protein: CASSLYRESGEKLFF. Using reference TRBV7-9 and TRBJ1-4 for the parts outside the CDR3, the full variable domain is DTGVSQNPRHKITKRGQNVTFRCDPISEHNRLYWYRQTLGQGPEFLTYFQNEAQLEKSRLLSDRFSAERPKGSFSTLEIQRTEQGDSAMYLCASSLYRESGEKLFFGSGTQLSVL.

The V and J genes are TRBV2 and TRBJ2-5, with 9 bases matching TRBD1. The CDR3 sequence is 13 residues long. CDR1 and CDR2 from the germline V gene are SNHLY and FYNNEI. Unmatched junction bases numbered 4, after V lost 6 bases and J lost 5 bases. The chain's CDR3 is CASRRDRAETQYF. The CDR3 region has the DNA TGTGCCAGCAGGCGGGACAGGGCGGAGACCCAGTACTTC. Using reference TRBV2 and TRBJ2-5 for the parts outside the CDR3, the full variable domain is EPEVTQTPSHQVTQMGQEVILRCVPISNHLYFYWYRQILGQKVEFLVSFYNNEISEKSEIFDDQFSVERPDGSNFTLKIRSTKLEDSAMYFCASRRDRAETQYFGPGTRLLVL.

This clonotype was seen a single time. At one of its ends the junction is not consistent with the germline gene, which may arise from a read error. This chain connects TRBV2 to TRBJ1-3, with 8 bases lining up with TRBD1. The length of the CDR3 is 13 residues. Germline lookup yields CDR1 SNHLY and CDR2 FYNNEI. CDR3 in DNA: TGTGCCAGCAGCGACAGGGGTGGAGACACCATATATTTT. This codes for CASSDRGGDTIYF.

For this clonotype: With a much larger clone just one base away, this may be a read error. The chain links TRBV30 to TRBJ2-3, with 7 bases identical to TRBD2. The germline V gene encodes CDR1 GTSNPN and CDR2 SVGIG (reference sequence). CDR3 length: 15 amino acids. Trimming took 1 base from V and 4 from J; bases not matched to a gene: 8. In nucleotides, the CDR3 is TGTGCCTGGAGTGCGGCAGTTACTAGCGCAGATACGCAGTATTTT. The encoded protein is CAWSAAVTSADTQYF.

This clonotype was detected ten times or more. V gene TRBV20-1 combines with J gene TRBJ1-5; D ambiguous. Per germline, CDR1 DFQATT and CDR2 SNEGSKA (reference sequence). This CDR3 has 11 residues. The V end was cut by 3 bases, the J end by 2 bases, with 2 bases between. CDR3 bases: TGCAGTGCTAGGTGCAATCAGCCCCAGCATTTT. It yields the protein CSARCNQPQHF.

As to this clonotype: Lacking the conserved final phenylalanine or tryptophan, this CDR3 likely reflects a read error. This sequence joins TRBV20-1 and TRBJ1-6; D is unclear. The germline V gene has CDR1 DFQATT and CDR2 SNEGSKA (reference sequence). The CDR3 has 15 residues. The CDR3 loop is CSVEGIGQDNPPLHL. As DNA, the CDR3 is TGCAGTGTCGAAGGGATCGGGCAAGATAATCCACCCCTCCACCTT.

As to this clonotype: The conserved phenylalanine or tryptophan is not found at the CDR3 terminus, so this likely reflects a read error. It is unclear where the CDR3 begins or ends on the DNA, so no DNA is shown, and the CDR3 is as TCRdb lists it. The J gene is TRBJ2-2, the V gene TRBV7-2. Inclusive of both ends, the CDR3 amounts to 12 amino acids. CDR1 is SGHTA, CDR2 FQGNSA, per germline. The CDR3 loop reads CASSRVTGELSL.

As regards this clonotype: With a much larger clone just one base away, this may be a read error. The V call is TRBV30, the J call TRBJ1-5; TRBD1 matches 7 bases. V trimming: 4 bases; J trimming: 6 bases; junction bases outside the gene matches: 6. Germline assignment: CDR1 GTSNPN and CDR2 SVGIG (reference sequence). The CDR3 spans 13 residues. This CDR3 reads CAWNEGASQPQHF. The CDR3 DNA reads as TGTGCCTGGAACGAGGGGGCAAGTCAGCCCCAGCATTTT.

This clonotype appeared many times. The chain carries TRBV6-2 or TRBV6-3 and TRBJ2-7; the D gene is possibly TRBD1 (6 bases). The CDR3 runs 12 residues. Looked up from germline, CDR1 is MNHEY and CDR2 is SVGEGT. Trimming removed 2 bases from V and 7 bases from J, with 9 bases in between. The CDR3 sequence is CASSYQGWEQYF. The CDR3, as DNA: TGTGCCAGCAGTTACCAGGGGTGGGAGCAGTACTTC.

Remarks on this clonotype: At one end, the junction sequence differs from germline, possibly due to a read error. The chain uses TRBV5-1 and TRBJ2-3; 7 nucleotides align to TRBD2. The CDR3 loop spans 15 amino acids. Germline assignment: CDR1 SGHRS and CDR2 YFSETQ. CDR3 region: CASSLRSGASDTQYF. The CDR3 DNA follows: TGTGCCAGCAGTCTTAGAAGCGGGGCCTCAGATACGCAGTATTTT.

A word on this clonotype: This likely comes from a read error, as the CDR3 has no conserved phenylalanine or tryptophan at its end. It is unclear where the CDR3 begins or ends on the DNA, so no DNA is shown, and the CDR3 is as TCRdb lists it. V usage is TRBV2 and J usage is TRBJ2-4; the table assigns TRBD1, which was not confirmed against the DNA. Germline V CDR1 and CDR2: SNHLY, FYNNEI. With termini counted, the CDR3 has 16 amino acids. The CDR3 sequence is CASSGEMGKPQHFGDG.

With regard to this clonotype: It is unclear where the CDR3 begins or ends on the DNA, so no DNA is shown, and the CDR3 is as TCRdb lists it. The chain has TRBV7-2 and TRBJ2-1; TRBD1, as called in the table, went unchecked against the DNA. CDR1 SGHTA and CDR2 FQGNSA come from the germline V gene. The CDR3 region is 15 residues in length, termini included. CDR3: CASSFTNQPQHFGFF.

This clonotype was detected many times. The rearrangement links TRBV7-9 to TRBJ2-7, with 7 bases that match TRBD1. Trimming at V came to 4 bases and at J to 2 bases, leaving 5 bases not matched to a gene. CDR1 is SEHNR and CDR2 is FQNEAQ in the germline V gene (reference sequence). This CDR3 has 14 amino acids. In DNA, the CDR3 is TGTGCCAGCAGCTGGGGGCAGGGGGCCTACGAGCAGTACTTC. This gives the protein CASSWGQGAYEQYF.

This clonotype was counted many times. This chain joins TRBV20-1 and TRBJ2-7; 7 nucleotides align to TRBD2. Losses at the gene ends were 5 bases for V and 0 bases for J; bases not matched to a gene: 13. The CDR3 runs 16 residues. Germline V gene sequence: CDR1 DFQATT, CDR2 SNEGSKA (reference sequence). CDR3 in DNA: TGCAGTGCTCCCGACAGACCCGGGACTAACTCCTACGAGCAGTACTTC. The encoded protein is CSAPDRPGTNSYEQYF.

In this sample, this clonotype turned up once. The chain joins TRBV5-5 to TRBJ2-3, with 8 bases that match TRBD2. V was pared by 4 bases and J by 0 bases, with 13 bases of the junction left unmatched. CDR3 length: 18 residues. Germline assignment: CDR1 SGHKS and CDR2 YYEKEE (reference sequence). CDR3 amino acids: CASSRAVAGGASTDTQYF. The CDR3 coding sequence is TGTGCCAGCAGCCGAGCCGTGGCCGGGGGGGCTAGCACAGATACGCAGTATTTT.